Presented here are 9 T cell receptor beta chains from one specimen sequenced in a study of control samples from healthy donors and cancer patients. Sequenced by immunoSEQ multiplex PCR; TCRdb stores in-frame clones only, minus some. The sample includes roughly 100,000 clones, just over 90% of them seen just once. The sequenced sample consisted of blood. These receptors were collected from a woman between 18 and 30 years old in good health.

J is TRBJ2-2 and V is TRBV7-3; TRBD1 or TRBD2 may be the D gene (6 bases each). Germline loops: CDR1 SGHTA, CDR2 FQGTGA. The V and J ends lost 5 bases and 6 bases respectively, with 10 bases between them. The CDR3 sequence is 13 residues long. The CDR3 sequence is CASSPRGAGELFF. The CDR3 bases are TGTGCCAGCAGCCCGAGGGGGGCCGGGGAGCTGTTTTTT. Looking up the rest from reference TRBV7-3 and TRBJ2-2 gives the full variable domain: GAGVSQTPSNKVTEKGKYVELRCDPISGHTALYWYRQSLGQGPEFLIYFQGTGAADDSGLPNDRFFAVRPEGSVSTLKIQRTERGDSAVYLCASSPRGAGELFFGEGSRLTVL.

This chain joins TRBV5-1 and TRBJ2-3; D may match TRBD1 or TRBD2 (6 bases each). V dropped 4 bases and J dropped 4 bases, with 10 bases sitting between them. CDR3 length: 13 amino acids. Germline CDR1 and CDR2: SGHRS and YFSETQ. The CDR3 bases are TGCGCCAGCAGCCCTAGGGGGGCAGATACGCAGTATTTT. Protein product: CASSPRGADTQYF. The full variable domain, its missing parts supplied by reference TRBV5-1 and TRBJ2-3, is KAGVTQTPRYLIKTRGQQVTLSCSPISGHRSVSWYQQTPGQGLQFLFEYFSETQRNKGNFPGRFSGRQFSNSRSEMNVSTLELGDSALYLCASSPRGADTQYFGPGTRLTVL.

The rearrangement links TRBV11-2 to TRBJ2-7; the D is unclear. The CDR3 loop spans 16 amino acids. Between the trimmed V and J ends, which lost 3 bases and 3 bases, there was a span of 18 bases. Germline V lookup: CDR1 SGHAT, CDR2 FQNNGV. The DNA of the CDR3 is TGTGCCAGCAGCTTCCCAACTGCGAACCCTTACTACGAGCAGTACTTC. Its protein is CASSFPTANPYYEQYF.

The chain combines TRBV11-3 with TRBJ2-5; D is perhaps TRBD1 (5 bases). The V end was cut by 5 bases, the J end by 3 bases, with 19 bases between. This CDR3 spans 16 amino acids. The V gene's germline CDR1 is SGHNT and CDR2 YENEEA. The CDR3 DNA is TGTGCCAGCAGCCCTTACAGGTCAGGGATGGAAGAGACCCAGTACTTC. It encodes CASSPYRSGMEETQYF.

In nucleotides, the CDR3 is TGTGCCAGCAGTTACTGGAGACAGGCCCAAGAGACCCAGTACTTC. This encodes CASSYWRQAQETQYF. The chain couples TRBV6-5 to TRBJ2-5; maybe TRBD1 (6 bases). With 1 base removed from V and 1 base from J, the gap between germline ends came to 10 bases. This CDR3 region has 15 residues. Germline CDR1 reads MNHEY; CDR2 reads SVGAGI.

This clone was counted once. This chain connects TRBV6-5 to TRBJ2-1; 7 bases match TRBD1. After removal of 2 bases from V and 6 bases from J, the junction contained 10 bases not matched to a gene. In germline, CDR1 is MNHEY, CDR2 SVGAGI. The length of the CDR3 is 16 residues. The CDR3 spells CASSYGTGAKSNEQFF. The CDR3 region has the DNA TGTGCCAGCAGTTACGGTACAGGGGCGAAAAGCAATGAGCAGTTCTTC.

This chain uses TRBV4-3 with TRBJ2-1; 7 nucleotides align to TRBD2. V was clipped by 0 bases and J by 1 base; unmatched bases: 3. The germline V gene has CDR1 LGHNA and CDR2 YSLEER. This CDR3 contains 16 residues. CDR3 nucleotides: TGCGCCAGCAGCCAAGAGCGGGAGATATCCTACAATGAGCAGTTCTTC. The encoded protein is CASSQEREISYNEQFF.

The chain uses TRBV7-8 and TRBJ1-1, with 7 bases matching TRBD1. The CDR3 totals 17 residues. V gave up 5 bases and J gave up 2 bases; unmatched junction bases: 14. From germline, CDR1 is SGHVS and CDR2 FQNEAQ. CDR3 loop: CASSARQGEAPNTEAFF. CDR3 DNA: TGTGCCAGCAGCGCCCGACAGGGAGAAGCCCCAAACACTGAAGCTTTCTTT.

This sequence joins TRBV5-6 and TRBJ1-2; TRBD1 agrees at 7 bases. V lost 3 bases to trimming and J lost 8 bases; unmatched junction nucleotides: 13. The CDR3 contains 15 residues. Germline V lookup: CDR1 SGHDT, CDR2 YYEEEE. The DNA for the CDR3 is TGTGCCAGCAGCTCGTCAGGGGGGCGGGTCATGGGCTACACCTTC. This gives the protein CASSSSGGRVMGYTF.